This TCR beta chain comes out of a study of cytomegalovirus exposure and HLA in healthy donors. General observations from the study: Exclusion applied to some V segments, including TRBV6-2 and TRBV6-3, as they were indistinguishable.

This clone appeared a single time. Its specificity is not known. The PCR had 60 Vbeta and 13 Jbeta primers. The repertoire was sequenced with immunoSEQ multiplex PCR; TCRdb's copy has only in-frame clones and lacks some. The table records tens of thousands of clones, over 60% of them present only once. V shed 6 bases, J shed 4 bases, and the junction held 8 bases outside the gene matches. The CDR3 extends over 14 amino acids. CDR1 and CDR2 from the germline V gene are LNHNV and YYDKDF (reference sequence). The chain recombines TRBV15 with TRBJ2-5, with 7 positions matching TRBD2. The sample comprised PBMCs. The clonotype comes from a middle-aged man in good health and CMV-seropositive. The CDR3 region is CATRTSGEGETQYF. CDR3 bases: TGTGCCACCAGAACCTCCGGGGAGGGAGAGACCCAGTACTTC.